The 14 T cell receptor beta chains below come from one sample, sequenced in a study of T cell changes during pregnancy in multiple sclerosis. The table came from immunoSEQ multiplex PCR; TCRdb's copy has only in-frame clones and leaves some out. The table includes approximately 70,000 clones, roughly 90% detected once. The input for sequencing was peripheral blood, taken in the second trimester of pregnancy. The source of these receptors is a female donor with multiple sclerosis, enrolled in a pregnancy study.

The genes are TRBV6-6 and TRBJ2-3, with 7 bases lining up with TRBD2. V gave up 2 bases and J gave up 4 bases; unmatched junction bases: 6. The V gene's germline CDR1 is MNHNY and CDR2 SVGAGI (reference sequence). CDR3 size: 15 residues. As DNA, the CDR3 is TGTGCCAGCAGTTACAGCGGGATAGGCTCAGATACGCAGTATTTT. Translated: CASSYSGIGSDTQYF.

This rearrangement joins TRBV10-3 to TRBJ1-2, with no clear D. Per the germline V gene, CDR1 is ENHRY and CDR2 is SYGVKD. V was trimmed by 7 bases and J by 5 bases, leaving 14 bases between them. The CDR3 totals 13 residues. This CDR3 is CAIMSEPRYGYTF. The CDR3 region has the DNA TGTGCCATCATGAGCGAACCCCGTTATGGCTACACCTTC.

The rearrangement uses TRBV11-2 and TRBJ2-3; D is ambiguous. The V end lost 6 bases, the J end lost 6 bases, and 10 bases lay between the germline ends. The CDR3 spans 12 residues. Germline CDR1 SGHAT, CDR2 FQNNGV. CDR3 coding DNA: TGTGCCAGCAGACGCACAGAGGATACGCAGTATTTT. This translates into CASRRTEDTQYF.

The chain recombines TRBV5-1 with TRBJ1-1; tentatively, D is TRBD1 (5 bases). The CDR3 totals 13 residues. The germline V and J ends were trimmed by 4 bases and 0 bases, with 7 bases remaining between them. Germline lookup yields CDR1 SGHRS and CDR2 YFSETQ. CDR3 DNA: TGCGCCAGCAGCCGACAGTTGAACACTGAAGCTTTCTTT. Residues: CASSRQLNTEAFF. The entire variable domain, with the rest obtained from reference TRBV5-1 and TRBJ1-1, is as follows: KAGVTQTPRYLIKTRGQQVTLSCSPISGHRSVSWYQQTPGQGLQFLFEYFSETQRNKGNFPGRFSGRQFSNSRSEMNVSTLELGDSALYLCASSRQLNTEAFFGQGTRLTVV.

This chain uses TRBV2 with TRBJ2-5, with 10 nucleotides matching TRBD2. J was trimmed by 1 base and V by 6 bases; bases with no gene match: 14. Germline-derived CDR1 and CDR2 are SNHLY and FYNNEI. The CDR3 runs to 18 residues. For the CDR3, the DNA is TGTGCCAGCAGCGGGACCCCGGGACTAGCGTCGATCCAAGAGACCCAGTACTTC. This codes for CASSGTPGLASIQETQYF.

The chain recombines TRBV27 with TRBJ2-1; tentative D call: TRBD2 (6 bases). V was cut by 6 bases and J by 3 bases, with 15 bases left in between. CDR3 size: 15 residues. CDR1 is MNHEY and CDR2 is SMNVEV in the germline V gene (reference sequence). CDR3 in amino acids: CASRNRDSLYNEQFF. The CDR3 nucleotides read TGTGCCAGCAGGAACCGGGACTCTCTCTACAATGAGCAGTTCTTC.

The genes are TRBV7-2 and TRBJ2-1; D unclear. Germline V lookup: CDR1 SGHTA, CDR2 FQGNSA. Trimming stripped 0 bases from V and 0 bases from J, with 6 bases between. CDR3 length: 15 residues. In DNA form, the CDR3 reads TGTGCCAGCAGCTTAGCGAGTATCTCCTACAATGAGCAGTTCTTC. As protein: CASSLASISYNEQFF. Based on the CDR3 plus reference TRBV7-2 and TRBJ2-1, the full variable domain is GAGVSQSPSNKVTEKGKDVELRCDPISGHTALYWYRQSLGQGLEFLIYFQGNSAPDKSGLPSDRFSAERTGGSVSTLTIQRTQQEDSAVYLCASSLASISYNEQFFGPGTRLTVL.

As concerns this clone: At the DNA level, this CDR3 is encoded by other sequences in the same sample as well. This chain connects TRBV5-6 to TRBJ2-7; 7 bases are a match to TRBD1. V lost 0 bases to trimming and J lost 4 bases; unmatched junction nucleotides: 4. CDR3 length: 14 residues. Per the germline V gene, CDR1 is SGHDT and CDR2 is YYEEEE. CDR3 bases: TGTGCCAGCAGCTTGGGGACAGGCTATTACGAGCAGTACTTC. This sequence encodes CASSLGTGYYEQYF.

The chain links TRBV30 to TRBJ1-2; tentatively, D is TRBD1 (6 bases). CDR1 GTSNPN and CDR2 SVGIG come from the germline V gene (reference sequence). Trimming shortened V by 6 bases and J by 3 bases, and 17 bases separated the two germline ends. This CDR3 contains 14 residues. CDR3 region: CACPTTGRDYGYTF. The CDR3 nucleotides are TGTGCCTGTCCTACAACAGGGAGGGACTATGGCTACACCTTC. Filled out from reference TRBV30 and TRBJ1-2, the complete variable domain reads SQTIHQWPATLVQPVGSPLSLECTVEGTSNPNLYWYRQAAGRGLQLLFYSVGIGQISSEVPQNLSASRPQDRQFILSSKKLLLSDSGFYLCACPTTGRDYGYTFGSGTRLTVV.

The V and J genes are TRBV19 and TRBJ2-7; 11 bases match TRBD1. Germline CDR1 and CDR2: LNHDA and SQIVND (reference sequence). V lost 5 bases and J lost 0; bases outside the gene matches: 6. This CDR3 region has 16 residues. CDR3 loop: CASSAGQGAGSYEQYF. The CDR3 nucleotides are TGTGCCAGTAGTGCCGGACAGGGGGCGGGCTCCTACGAGCAGTACTTC.

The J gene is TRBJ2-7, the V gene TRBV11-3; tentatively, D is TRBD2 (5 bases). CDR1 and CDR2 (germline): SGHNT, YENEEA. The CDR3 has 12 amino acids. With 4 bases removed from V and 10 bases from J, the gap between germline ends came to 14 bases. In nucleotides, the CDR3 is TGTGCCAGCAGCTCTTCGGACTCCCCACAGTACTTC. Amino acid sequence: CASSSSDSPQYF.

Written as DNA, the CDR3 is TGTGCCAGCTCACCGGGCGGAGCAGGGATGCGCAATCAGCCCCAGCATTTT. Translated, it gives CASSPGGAGMRNQPQHF. This chain links TRBV18 with TRBJ1-5; maybe TRBD1 (5 bases). V was trimmed by 3 bases and J by 2 bases, leaving 17 bases between them. The CDR3 loop spans 17 amino acids. Germline V CDR1 and CDR2: KGHSH, LQKENI.

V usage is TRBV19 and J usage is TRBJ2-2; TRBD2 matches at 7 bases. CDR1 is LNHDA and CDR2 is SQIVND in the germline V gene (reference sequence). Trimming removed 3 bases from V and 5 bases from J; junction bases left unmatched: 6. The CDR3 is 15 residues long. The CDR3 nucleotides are TGTGCCAGTAGTATCGCGGGAGCCAATACCGGGGAGCTGTTTTTT. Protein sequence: CASSIAGANTGELFF.

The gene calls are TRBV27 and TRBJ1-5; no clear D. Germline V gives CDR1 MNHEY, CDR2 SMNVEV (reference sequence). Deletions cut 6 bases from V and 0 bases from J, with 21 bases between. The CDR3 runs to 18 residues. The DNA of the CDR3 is TGTGCCAGCAGCGGACTAGCGGGAGGGAGATATAGCAATCAGCCCCAGCATTTT. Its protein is CASSGLAGGRYSNQPQHF.